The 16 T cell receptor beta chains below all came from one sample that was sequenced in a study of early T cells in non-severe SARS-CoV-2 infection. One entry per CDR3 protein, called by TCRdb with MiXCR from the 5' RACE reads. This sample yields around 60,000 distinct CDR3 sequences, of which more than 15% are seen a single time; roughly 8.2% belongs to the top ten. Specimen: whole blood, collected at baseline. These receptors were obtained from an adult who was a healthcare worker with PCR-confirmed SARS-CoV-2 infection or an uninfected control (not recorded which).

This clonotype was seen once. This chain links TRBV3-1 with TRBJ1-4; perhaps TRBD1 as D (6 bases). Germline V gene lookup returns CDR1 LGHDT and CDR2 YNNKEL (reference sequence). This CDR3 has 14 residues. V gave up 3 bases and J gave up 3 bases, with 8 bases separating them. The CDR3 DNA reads TGTGCCAGCAGCCAGGACAGTTCTAATGAAAAACTGTTTTTT. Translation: CASSQDSSNEKLFF.

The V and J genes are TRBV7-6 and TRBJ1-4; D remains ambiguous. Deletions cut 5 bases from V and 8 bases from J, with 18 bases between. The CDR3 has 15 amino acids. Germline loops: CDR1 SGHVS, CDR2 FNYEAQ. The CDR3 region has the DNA TGTGCCAGCAGCCCTAGGATCGGGGTCGAAGAAAAACTGTTTTTT. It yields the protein CASSPRIGVEEKLFF.

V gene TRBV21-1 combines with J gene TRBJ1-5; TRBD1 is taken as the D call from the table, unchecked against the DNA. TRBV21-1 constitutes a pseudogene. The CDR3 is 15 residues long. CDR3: CASSKDSTFNQPQHF. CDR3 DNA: TGTGCCAGCAGCAAGGACAGTACATTCAATCAGCCCCAGCATTTT.

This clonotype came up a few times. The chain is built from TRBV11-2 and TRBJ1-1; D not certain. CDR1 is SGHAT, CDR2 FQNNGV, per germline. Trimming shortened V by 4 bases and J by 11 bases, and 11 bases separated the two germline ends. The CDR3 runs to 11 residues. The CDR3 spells CASSSGQVAFF. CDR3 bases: TGTGCCAGCAGCTCCGGTCAGGTCGCTTTCTTT.

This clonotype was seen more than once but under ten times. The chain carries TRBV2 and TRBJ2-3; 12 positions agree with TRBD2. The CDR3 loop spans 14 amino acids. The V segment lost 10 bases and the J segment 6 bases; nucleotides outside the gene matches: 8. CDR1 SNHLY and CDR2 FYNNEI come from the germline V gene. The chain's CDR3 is CAIPSGGARDTQYF. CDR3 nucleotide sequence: TGTGCCATTCCTAGCGGGGGGGCCAGGGATACGCAGTATTTT.

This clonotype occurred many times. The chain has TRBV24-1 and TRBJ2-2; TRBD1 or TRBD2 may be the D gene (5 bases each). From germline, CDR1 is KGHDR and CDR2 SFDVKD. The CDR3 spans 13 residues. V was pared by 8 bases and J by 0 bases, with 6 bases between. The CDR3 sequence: CATMGANTGELFF. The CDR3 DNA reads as TGTGCCACCATGGGGGCGAACACCGGGGAGCTGTTTTTT.

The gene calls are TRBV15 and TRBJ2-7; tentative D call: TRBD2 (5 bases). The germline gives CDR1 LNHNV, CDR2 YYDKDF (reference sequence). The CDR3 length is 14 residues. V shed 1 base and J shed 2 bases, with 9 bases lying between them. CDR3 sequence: CATSRGTPPYEQYF. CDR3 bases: TGTGCCACCAGCAGAGGGACTCCCCCCTACGAGCAGTACTTC.

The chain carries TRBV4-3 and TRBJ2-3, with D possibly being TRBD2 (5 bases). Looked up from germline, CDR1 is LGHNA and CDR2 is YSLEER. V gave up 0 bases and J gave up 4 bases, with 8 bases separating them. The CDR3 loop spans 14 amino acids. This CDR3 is CASSQDLRADTQYF. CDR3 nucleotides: TGCGCCAGCAGCCAAGACCTGCGGGCAGATACGCAGTATTTT.

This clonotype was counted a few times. The CDR3 here is CASGEDSLLYGYTF. CDR3 bases: TGTGCCAGCGGGGAGGACAGTCTACTGTATGGCTACACCTTC. The rearrangement uses TRBV28 and TRBJ1-2; D is perhaps TRBD1 (6 bases). Germline CDR1 MDHEN, CDR2 SYDVKM. The CDR3 extends over 14 amino acids. The V gene lost 8 bases and the J gene lost 5 bases, with 18 bases spanning the gap.

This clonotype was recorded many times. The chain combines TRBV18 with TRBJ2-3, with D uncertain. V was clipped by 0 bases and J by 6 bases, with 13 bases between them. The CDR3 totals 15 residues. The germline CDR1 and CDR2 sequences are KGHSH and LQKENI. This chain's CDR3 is CASSPPNKKGDTQYF. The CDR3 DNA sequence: TGTGCCAGCTCACCACCTAACAAGAAAGGGGATACGCAGTATTTT.

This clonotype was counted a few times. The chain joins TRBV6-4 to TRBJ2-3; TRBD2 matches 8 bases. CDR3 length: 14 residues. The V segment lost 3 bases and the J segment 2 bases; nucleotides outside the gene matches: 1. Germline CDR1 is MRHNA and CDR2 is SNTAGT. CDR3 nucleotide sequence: TGTGCCAGCAGTGAAGCGGGAGCCACAGATACGCAGTATTTT. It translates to CASSEAGATDTQYF.

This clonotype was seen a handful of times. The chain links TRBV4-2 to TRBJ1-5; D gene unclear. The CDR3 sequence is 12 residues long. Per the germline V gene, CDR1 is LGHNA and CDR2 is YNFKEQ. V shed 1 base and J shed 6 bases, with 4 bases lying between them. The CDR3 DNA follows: TGTGCCAGCAGCCAAGGGGGTCAGCCCCAGCATTTT. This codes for CASSQGGQPQHF.

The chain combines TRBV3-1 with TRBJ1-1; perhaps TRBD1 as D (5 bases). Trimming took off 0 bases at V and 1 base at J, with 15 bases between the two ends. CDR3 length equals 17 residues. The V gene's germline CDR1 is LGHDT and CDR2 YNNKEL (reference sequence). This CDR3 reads CASSQDRWGARNTEAFF. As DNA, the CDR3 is TGTGCCAGCAGCCAAGATCGATGGGGCGCGAGGAACACTGAAGCTTTCTTT.

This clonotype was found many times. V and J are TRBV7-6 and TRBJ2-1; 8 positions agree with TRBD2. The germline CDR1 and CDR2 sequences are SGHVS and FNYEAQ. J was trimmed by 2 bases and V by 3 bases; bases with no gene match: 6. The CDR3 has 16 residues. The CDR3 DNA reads TGTGCCAGCAGCTTCTTGAGCGGGGGACCCTACAATGAGCAGTTCTTC. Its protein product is CASSFLSGGPYNEQFF.

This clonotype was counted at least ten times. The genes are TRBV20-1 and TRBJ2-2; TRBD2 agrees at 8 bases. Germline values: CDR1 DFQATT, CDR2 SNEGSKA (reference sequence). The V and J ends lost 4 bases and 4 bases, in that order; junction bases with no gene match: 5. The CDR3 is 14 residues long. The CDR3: CSAKSGSGTGELFF. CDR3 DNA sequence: TGCAGTGCTAAGAGCGGGAGCGGCACCGGGGAGCTGTTTTTT.

For the CDR3, the DNA is TGTGCCAGCAGCTCGTACAAGATCCAAGAGACCCAGTACTTC. Residues: CASSSYKIQETQYF. The V and J genes are TRBV11-2 and TRBJ2-5; no clear D. The CDR3 has 14 residues. With 4 bases removed from V and 1 base from J, the gap between germline ends came to 10 bases. Per germline, CDR1 SGHAT and CDR2 FQNNGV.